These T cell receptor beta chains were read from a single sample in a study of sequential checkpoint blockade in melanoma. TCRdb's table, derived via immunoSEQ multiplex PCR, lists solely in-frame clones and lacks some. The table shows fewer than 35,000 clones, with over 60% occurring only once. The material was CD8+ T cells sorted from blood (inferred from file names), obtained from a patient given nivolumab and ipilimumab in sequence. The receptors stem from a human donor with melanoma. The CDR3 runs from the conserved cysteine through the conserved F or W. A D gene is named only where the DNA matches it firmly. A row's size may be missing; if present it is once, few, many or a size class.

once	.	TRBV30	TRBJ1-5	CASGADQPQHF	TGTGCCTCTGGGGCAGATCAGCCCCAGCATTTT
.	.	TRBV5-8	TRBJ2-2	CASSLRETGELFF	TGTGCCAGCAGCTTGAGGGAGACCGGGGAGCTGTTTTTT
.	TRBD2	TRBV9	TRBJ2-7	CASSVDRLAGTYEQYF	TGTGCCAGCAGCGTAGATCGACTAGCGGGGACCTACGAGCAGTACTTC
.	.	TRBV6-5	TRBJ2-7	CASSHTPDSPYEQYF	TGTGCCAGCAGCCATACCCCGGACAGTCCCTACGAGCAGTACTTC
medium-sized	TRBD1	TRBV28	TRBJ1-5	CASFRDRPYSNQPQHF	TGTGCCTCCTTCCGGGACAGACCTTATAGCAATCAGCCCCAGCATTTT
.	TRBD2	TRBV27	TRBJ2-5	CASSLGAGGQETQYF	TGTGCCAGCAGTTTAGGAGCGGGAGGCCAAGAGACCCAGTACTTC
.	.	TRBV9	TRBJ2-2	CASGARGAGELFF	TGTGCCAGCGGGGCAAGGGGCGCCGGGGAGCTGTTTTTT
.	TRBD1	TRBV5-4	TRBJ1-1	CASSHGGDRGRRFTEAFF	TGTGCCAGCAGCCATGGGGGGGACAGGGGGCGAAGATTTACTGAAGCTTTCTTT
.	.	TRBV7-3	TRBJ2-2	CASSLGGGTGGLFF	TGTGCCAGCAGCTTAGGTGGAGGCACCGGGGGGCTGTTTTTT
.	TRBD2	TRBV7-9	TRBJ2-1	CASSSIGEREAYNEQFF	TGTGCCAGCAGCTCCATAGGGGAGCGGGAGGCATACAATGAGCAGTTCTTC
.	TRBD1	TRBV19	TRBJ1-2	CASSIGTGPYGYTF	TGTGCCAGTAGTATAGGGACAGGGCCCTATGGCTACACCTTC
.	.	TRBV13	TRBJ1-1	CASSFPGTEAFF	TGTGCCAGCAGCTTTCCGGGGACTGAAGCTTTCTTT
.	TRBD2	TRBV7-2	TRBJ2-5	CASSPGLAGEGETQYF	TGTGCCAGCAGCCCGGGACTAGCGGGAGAAGGAGAGACCCAGTACTTC
.	.	TRBV2	TRBJ2-3	CASGSPKAGTDTQYF	TGTGCCAGCGGGAGTCCCAAAGCGGGCACAGATACGCAGTATTTT
.	.	TRBV4-3	TRBJ1-1	CASSHQNTEAFF	TGCGCCAGCAGCCACCAGAACACTGAAGCTTTCTTT
.	.	TRBV5-6	TRBJ2-5	CASSSGRFGETQYF	TGTGCCAGCAGCTCTGGCAGGTTTGGGGAGACCCAGTACTTC
.	.	TRBV9	TRBJ2-1	CASSVTSYPPSYNEQFF	TGTGCCAGCAGCGTAACCAGTTACCCTCCATCCTACAATGAGCAGTTCTTC
.	TRBD1	TRBV2	TRBJ2-1	CASSGVQGTYNEQFF	TGTGCCAGCAGTGGGGTACAGGGGACCTACAATGAGCAGTTCTTC
few	.	TRBV4-3	TRBJ2-7	CASSLVRGNEQYF	TGCGCCAGCAGCCTTGTCCGGGGAAACGAGCAGTACTTC
once	TRBD1	TRBV2	TRBJ1-2	CARTKSTGVDHGYTF	TGTGCCAGGACCAAATCTACAGGGGTGGATCATGGCTACACCTTC
few	.	TRBV7-9	TRBJ1-5	CASSLTYFGDQPQHF	TGTGCCAGCAGCCTCACCTATTTCGGGGATCAGCCCCAGCATTTT
.	.	TRBV28	TRBJ2-2	CASSNSNRAGELFF	TGTGCCAGCAGCAACTCAAACAGGGCCGGGGAGCTGTTTTTT
few	.	TRBV27	TRBJ1-4	CASSPRQDLGEKLFF	TGTGCCAGCAGTCCAAGACAGGACTTGGGGGAAAAACTGTTTTTT
.	.	TRBV6-6	TRBJ1-1	CASSPDSLNTEAFF	TGTGCCAGCAGTCCTGACAGCCTGAACACTGAAGCTTTCTTT
.	TRBD1	TRBV5-1	TRBJ2-7	CASQFRAPGQGAGEQYF	TGCGCCTCCCAGTTCCGGGCCCCGGGACAGGGGGCCGGTGAGCAGTACTTC
.	.	TRBV5-1	TRBJ2-3	CASSLAAGPVMGTDTQYF	TGCGCCAGCAGCTTGGCCGCGGGACCAGTAATGGGTACAGATACGCAGTATTTT
few	.	TRBV7-9	TRBJ2-7	CASSPRTVSEQYF	TGTGCCAGCAGCCCCAGGACAGTTAGCGAGCAGTACTTC
.	.	TRBV7-9	TRBJ2-1	CASSSFSEGRGVYNEQFF	TGTGCCAGCAGCTCCTTCTCCGAGGGCAGGGGGGTTTACAATGAGCAGTTCTTC
few	.	TRBV5-8	TRBJ2-7	CASSLQGSYEQYF	TGTGCCAGCAGCTTGCAGGGCTCCTACGAGCAGTACTTC
.	.	TRBV7-6	TRBJ2-7	CASSLDSSPAYEQYF	TGTGCCAGCAGCTTAGACAGTTCCCCTGCCTACGAGCAGTACTTC
.	TRBD1	TRBV6-5	TRBJ1-2	CASSYLGTDNGDGYTF	TGTGCCAGCAGTTACTTGGGGACAGATAATGGGGATGGCTACACCTTC
few	TRBD1	TRBV14	TRBJ2-7	CASSQGSGGRNEQYF	TGTGCCAGCAGCCAAGGGTCAGGGGGAAGAAACGAGCAGTACTTC
.	TRBD2	TRBV19	TRBJ2-7	CASSGTSVDEQYF	TGTGCCAGTTCCGGGACTAGTGTCGACGAGCAGTACTTC
.	.	TRBV19	TRBJ1-2	CASSPTGNNYGYTF	TGTGCCAGTAGTCCTACAGGGAATAACTATGGCTACACCTTC
.	.	TRBV7-9	TRBJ1-3	CASSPQVSSGNTIYF	TGTGCCAGCAGCCCTCAGGTTTCCTCTGGAAACACCATATATTTT
.	.	TRBV2	TRBJ1-5	CASEGSAGQPQHF	TGTGCCAGCGAAGGGTCGGCGGGTCAGCCCCAGCATTTT
.	.	TRBV5-4	TRBJ2-7	CASSFLPYEQYF	TGTGCCAGCAGCTTTCTGCCCTACGAGCAGTACTTC
.	TRBD1	TRBV4-2	TRBJ1-1	CASSRATGGATEAFF	TGTGCCAGCAGCCGAGCGACAGGGGGCGCGACTGAAGCTTTCTTT